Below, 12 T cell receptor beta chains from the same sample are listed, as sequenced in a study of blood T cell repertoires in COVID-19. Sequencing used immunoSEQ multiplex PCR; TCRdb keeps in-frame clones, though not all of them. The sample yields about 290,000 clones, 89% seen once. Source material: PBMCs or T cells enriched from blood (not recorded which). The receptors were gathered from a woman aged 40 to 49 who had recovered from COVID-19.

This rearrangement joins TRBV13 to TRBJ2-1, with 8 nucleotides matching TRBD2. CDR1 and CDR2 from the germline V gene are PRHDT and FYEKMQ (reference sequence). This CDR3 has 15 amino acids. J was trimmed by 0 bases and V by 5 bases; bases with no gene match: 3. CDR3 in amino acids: CASSLSGTSYNEQFF. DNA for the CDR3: TGTGCCAGCAGCCTTAGCGGGACCTCCTACAATGAGCAGTTCTTC.

The CDR3: CASSLDPTSHEQYF. In DNA form, the CDR3 reads TGCGCCAGCAGCTTGGACCCGACTAGTCACGAGCAGTACTTC. The chain employs TRBV5-1 and TRBJ2-7; D might be TRBD2 (6 bases). The CDR3 has 14 residues. The V gene lost 0 bases and the J gene lost 5 bases, with 12 bases spanning the gap. Germline CDR1 reads SGHRS; CDR2 reads YFSETQ.

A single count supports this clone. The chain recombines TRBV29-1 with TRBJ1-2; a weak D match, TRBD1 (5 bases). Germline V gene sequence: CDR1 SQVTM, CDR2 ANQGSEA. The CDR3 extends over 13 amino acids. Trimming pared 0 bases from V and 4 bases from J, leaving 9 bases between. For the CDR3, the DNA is TGCAGCGTTGAAGACAGGGTATCCTATGGCTACACCTTC. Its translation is CSVEDRVSYGYTF.

This CDR3 is CASSVGVSSYNEQFF. CDR3 nucleotide sequence: TGTGCCAGCAGCGTAGGCGTTAGCTCCTACAATGAGCAGTTCTTC. The chain employs TRBV9 and TRBJ2-1, with D uncertain. Per the germline V gene, CDR1 is SGDLS and CDR2 is YYNGEE. Trimming left V 0 bases short and J 0 bases short, with 7 bases between. This CDR3 has 15 residues.

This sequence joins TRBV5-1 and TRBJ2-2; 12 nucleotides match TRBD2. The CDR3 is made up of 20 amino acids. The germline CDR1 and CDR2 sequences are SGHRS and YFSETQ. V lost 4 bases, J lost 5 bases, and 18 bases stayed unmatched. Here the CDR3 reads CASSPRVRLAGVYFTGELFF. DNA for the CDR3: TGCGCCAGCAGCCCCCGAGTTCGACTAGCGGGAGTATATTTTACCGGGGAGCTGTTTTTT.

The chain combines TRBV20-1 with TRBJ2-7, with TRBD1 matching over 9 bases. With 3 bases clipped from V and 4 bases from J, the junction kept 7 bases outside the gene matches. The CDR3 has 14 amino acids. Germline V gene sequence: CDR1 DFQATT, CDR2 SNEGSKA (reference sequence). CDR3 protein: CSASETGGGYEQYF. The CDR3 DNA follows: TGCAGTGCTAGTGAGACAGGGGGAGGGTACGAGCAGTACTTC.

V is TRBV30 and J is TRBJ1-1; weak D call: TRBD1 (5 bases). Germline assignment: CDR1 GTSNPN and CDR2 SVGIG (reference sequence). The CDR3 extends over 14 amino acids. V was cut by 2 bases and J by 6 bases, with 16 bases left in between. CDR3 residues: CAWSRMGRDSEAFF. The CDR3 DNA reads TGTGCCTGGAGTAGGATGGGACGGGACTCTGAAGCTTTCTTT. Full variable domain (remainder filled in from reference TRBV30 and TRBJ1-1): SQTIHQWPATLVQPVGSPLSLECTVEGTSNPNLYWYRQAAGRGLQLLFYSVGIGQISSEVPQNLSASRPQDRQFILSSKKLLLSDSGFYLCAWSRMGRDSEAFFGQGTRLTVV.

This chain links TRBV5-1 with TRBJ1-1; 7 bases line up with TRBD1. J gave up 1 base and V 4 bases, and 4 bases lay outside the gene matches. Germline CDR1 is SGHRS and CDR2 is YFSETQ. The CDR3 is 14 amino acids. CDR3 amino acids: CASSIGTANTEAFF. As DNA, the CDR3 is TGCGCCAGCAGCATAGGGACAGCGAACACTGAAGCTTTCTTT.

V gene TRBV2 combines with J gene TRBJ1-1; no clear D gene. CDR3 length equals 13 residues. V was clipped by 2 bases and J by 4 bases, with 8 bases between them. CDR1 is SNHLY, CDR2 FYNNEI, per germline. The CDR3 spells CASSERGLTEAFF. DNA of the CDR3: TGTGCCAGCAGTGAAAGAGGGCTCACTGAAGCTTTCTTT. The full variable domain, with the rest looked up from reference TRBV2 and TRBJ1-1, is EPEVTQTPSHQVTQMGQEVILRCVPISNHLYFYWYRQILGQKVEFLVSFYNNEISEKSEIFDDQFSVERPDGSNFTLKIRSTKLEDSAMYFCASSERGLTEAFFGQGTRLTVV.

CDR3 loop: CASGAEAFF. In DNA, the CDR3 is TGTGCCAGCGGGGCCGAAGCTTTCTTT. The rearrangement links TRBV7-2 to TRBJ1-1; D might be TRBD1 (5 bases). V shed 8 bases and J shed 8 bases, with 6 bases lying between them. The germline CDR1 and CDR2 sequences are SGHTA and FQGNSA. There are 9 residues in the CDR3.

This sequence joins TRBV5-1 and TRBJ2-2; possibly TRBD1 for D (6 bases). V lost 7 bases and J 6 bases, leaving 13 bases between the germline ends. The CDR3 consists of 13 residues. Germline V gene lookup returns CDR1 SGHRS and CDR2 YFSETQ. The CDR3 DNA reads TGCGCCAGCGGTCCACAGGGCGCCGGGGAGCTGTTTTTT. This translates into CASGPQGAGELFF. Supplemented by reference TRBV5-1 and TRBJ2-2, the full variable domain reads KAGVTQTPRYLIKTRGQQVTLSCSPISGHRSVSWYQQTPGQGLQFLFEYFSETQRNKGNFPGRFSGRQFSNSRSEMNVSTLELGDSALYLCASGPQGAGELFFGEGSRLTVL.

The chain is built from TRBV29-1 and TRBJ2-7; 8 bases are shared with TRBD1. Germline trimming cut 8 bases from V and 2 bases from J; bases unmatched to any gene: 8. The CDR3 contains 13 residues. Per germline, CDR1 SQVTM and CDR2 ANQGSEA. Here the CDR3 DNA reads TGCAGCATTAAGGGACAGGAGACCTACGAGCAGTACTTC. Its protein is CSIKGQETYEQYF.